This is a list of T cell receptor beta chains from one sample in a study of cytomegalovirus exposure and HLA in healthy donors. Some clones are missing from TCRdb's copy, which holds only in-frame ones; the method was immunoSEQ multiplex PCR. Among around 190,000 clones, around 78% were seen once, and the ten largest hold 14%. Material: PBMCs. Every receptor here comes from a woman aged 25 to 39 in good health and CMV-seropositive. The CDR3 runs from the conserved cysteine through the conserved F or W. The D gene is left open where the match is weak. Part of the rows lack a size; the others show once, few, many or a class for expanded clones.

v_call,j_call,clone_size,d_call,cdr3_nt,cdr3_aa
TRBV28,TRBJ1-5,NA,NA,TGTGCCAGCAGTTTATCAAATCTTCAGGTGTATAGCAATCAGCCCCAGCATTTT,CASSLSNLQVYSNQPQHF
TRBV4-1,TRBJ1-5,NA,NA,TGCGCCAGCAGCCAAAATCTCAATCAGCCCCAGCATTTT,CASSQNLNQPQHF
TRBV27,TRBJ2-7,NA,TRBD2,TGTGCCAGCAGTTTATCGGGAGGGCCCGGGTACGAGCAGTACTTC,CASSLSGGPGYEQYF
TRBV7-2,TRBJ1-4,NA,NA,TGTGCCAGCAGCTTAGCGTGGGGCAGGAATGAAAAACTGTTTTTT,CASSLAWGRNEKLFF
TRBV5-1,TRBJ1-1,NA,NA,TGCGCCAGCAGCTTGAGGGAGGAGGAAATATACACTGAAGCTTTCTTT,CASSLREEEIYTEAFF
TRBV6-1,TRBJ1-2,NA,TRBD1,TGTGCCAGCAGTCAAGACAGGGGGCTGGACTATGGCTACACCTTC,CASSQDRGLDYGYTF
TRBV18,TRBJ1-2,NA,NA,TGTGCCAGCTCCAGGGATACCTATGGCTACACCTTC,CASSRDTYGYTF
TRBV6-5,TRBJ2-7,NA,TRBD1,TGTGCCAGCAAAACCACAGGGGGCGAGCAGTACTTC,CASKTTGGEQYF
TRBV5-6,TRBJ2-5,NA,NA,TGTGCCAGCAGCTTGGTTTCTCAAGAGACCCAGTACTTC,CASSLVSQETQYF
TRBV5-1,TRBJ2-2,NA,NA,TGCGCCAGCAGCTTGGACAGGATCGCGGTAGGAGACACCGGGGAGCTGTTTTTT,CASSLDRIAVGDTGELFF
TRBV30,TRBJ2-1,NA,NA,TGTGCCTGGAGTGGTAGCGGCTTCAGCTCCTACAATGAGCAGTTCTTC,CAWSGSGFSSYNEQFF
TRBV30,TRBJ2-3,NA,NA,TGTGCCTGGACCCTAGGTAACACAGATACGCAGTATTTT,CAWTLGNTDTQYF
TRBV6-5,TRBJ2-3,NA,TRBD2,TGTGCCAGCCGGACTAGGTTAGCAGATACGCAGTATTTT,CASRTRLADTQYF
TRBV6-6,TRBJ2-7,NA,TRBD2,TGTGCCAGCCGGACCGGGGGGGCCGAGCAGTACTTC,CASRTGGAEQYF
TRBV19,TRBJ1-5,NA,TRBD1,TGTGCCAGTAGTGTCGACCGGGACAGGGGGCAGGATAGCAATCAGCCCCAGCATTTT,CASSVDRDRGQDSNQPQHF
TRBV28,TRBJ1-4,few,NA,TGTGCCAGCAGGATTCCCCCAGGGGAAAAACTGTTTTTT,CASRIPPGEKLFF
TRBV5-1,TRBJ1-4,NA,NA,TGCGCCAGCAGCCTCAGGGGAGCTAATGAAAAACTGTTTTTT,CASSLRGANEKLFF
TRBV5-1,TRBJ2-1,few,NA,TGCGCCAGCAGCCTGCCGGGGGTTTTCGGTTACAATGAGCAGTTCTTC,CASSLPGVFGYNEQFF
TRBV18,TRBJ2-3,NA,TRBD2,TGTGCCAGCTCACCCCAGCGGGAGGGAACAGATACGCAGTATTTT,CASSPQREGTDTQYF
TRBV11-3,TRBJ2-3,NA,TRBD2,TGTGCCAGCAGCCCCCGGGGGGGGGTAATCGGTACGCAGTATTTT,CASSPRGGVIGTQYF
TRBV19,TRBJ2-7,few,NA,TGTGCCAGTAGTATTTGGGACAACGAAGGGATAAAGCAGTACTTC,CASSIWDNEGIKQYF
TRBV9,TRBJ2-3,NA,TRBD2,TGTGCCAGCAGCCTTAGCGGGAGCACAGATACGCAGTATTTT,CASSLSGSTDTQYF
TRBV2,TRBJ2-1,NA,TRBD1,TGTGCCAGCCCGAAGGGGACAGGACCCTACAATGAGCAGTTCTTC,CASPKGTGPYNEQFF
TRBV6-5,TRBJ2-2,once,NA,TGTGCCAGCAGTTCAAAGAACACCGGGGAGCTGTTTTTT,CASSSKNTGELFF
TRBV5-1,TRBJ2-5,NA,TRBD2,TGCGCCAGTGTCGGACTAGCGGGGTCGCAAGAGACCCAGTACTTC,CASVGLAGSQETQYF
TRBV28,TRBJ1-4,NA,NA,TGTGCCAGCACCAGGGGTACGGCTAATGAAAAACTGTTTTTT,CASTRGTANEKLFF
TRBV5-1,TRBJ2-7,NA,TRBD1,TGCGCCAGCAGCGACCGGACAGGGGAGCTCGAGCAGTACTTC,CASSDRTGELEQYF
TRBV7-3,TRBJ2-7,NA,NA,TGTGCCAGCAGCTTACAGGGGGGCTACGAGCAGTACTTC,CASSLQGGYEQYF
TRBV28,TRBJ2-7,few,TRBD1,TGTGCCAGCAACCACCTGACAGGGGGTGACGAGCAGTACTTC,CASNHLTGGDEQYF
TRBV19,TRBJ1-1,NA,TRBD1,TGTGCCAGTAGTATCGGACAGGGAAGGCATTTGAACACTGAAGCTTTCTTT,CASSIGQGRHLNTEAFF
TRBV5-1,TRBJ2-3,NA,NA,TGCGCCAGCAGCGAGGGCTTTGAGGGAGCAGATACGCAGTATTTT,CASSEGFEGADTQYF
TRBV6-1,TRBJ1-4,NA,TRBD1,TGTGCCAGCAGTGAAGCCTGGACAGGGGTAGGAAAACTGTTTTTT,CASSEAWTGVGKLFF
TRBV7-8,TRBJ2-1,few,NA,TGTGCCAGCAGCTTATGGCCTGGGACTGGCAACTACAATGAGCAGTTCTTC,CASSLWPGTGNYNEQFF
TRBV7-2,TRBJ1-2,NA,TRBD1,TGTGCCAGCAGCTTATCGCCCGGGGCAGGGGGCGGCTACACCTTC,CASSLSPGAGGGYTF
TRBV30,TRBJ1-3,few,NA,TGTGCCTGGACCAGAGGGCGGATCTTCTCTGGAAACACCATATATTTT,CAWTRGRIFSGNTIYF
TRBV5-1,TRBJ1-2,NA,TRBD1,TGCGCCAGCAGCTTAGGGACAGGGCCCTATGGCTACACCTTC,CASSLGTGPYGYTF
TRBV6-7,TRBJ1-2,NA,TRBD1,TGTGCCAGCAGTTACTCTCGGGACAGGCTTAACTATGGCTACACCTTC,CASSYSRDRLNYGYTF
TRBV5-1,TRBJ2-3,NA,TRBD2,TGCGCCAGCCGGCGGCGGGGCCGGGGGGGCACAGATACGCAGTATTTT,CASRRRGRGGTDTQYF
TRBV27,TRBJ1-5,NA,NA,TGTGCCAGCAGTTTGGCAGGGGAGATAGGTCAGCCCCAGCATTTT,CASSLAGEIGQPQHF
TRBV30,TRBJ1-6,NA,NA,TGTGCCTGGAGTCGGAATTCACCCCTCCACTTT,CAWSRNSPLHF
TRBV28,TRBJ2-5,NA,TRBD2,TGTGCCAGCAGTTCCGTAGCGGGAGGCTGGGAGACCCAGTACTTC,CASSSVAGGWETQYF
TRBV7-6,TRBJ2-7,few,TRBD1,TGTGCCAGCAGCCTTACAGACAGGGGGTTTGGCTACGAGCAGTACTTC,CASSLTDRGFGYEQYF
TRBV4-2,TRBJ2-5,few,NA,TGTGCCAGCAGCCAAGATCCAGCGTGGGAGACCCAGTACTTC,CASSQDPAWETQYF
TRBV7-9,TRBJ2-2,NA,TRBD1,TGTGCCAGCAGCTTAATCCGGGACAGTGGACAGACCGGGGAGCTGTTTTTT,CASSLIRDSGQTGELFF
TRBV19,TRBJ1-6,NA,NA,TGTGCCAGTAGTTCACAGGGTCGGGCCCTCCACTTT,CASSSQGRALHF
TRBV11-2,TRBJ2-6,NA,NA,TGTGCCAGCAGCTTAGATCTAGGTCGGCCTGGGGCCAACGTCCTGACTTTC,CASSLDLGRPGANVLTF
TRBV10-2,TRBJ2-3,few,NA,TGCGCCAGCAGTGCAGCTAGACCCACAGATACGCAGTATTTT,CASSAARPTDTQYF
TRBV7-9,TRBJ1-3,NA,NA,TGTGCCAGCAGCTTAGCGCAAGGATTTGGCGGAGACTCTGGAAACACCATATATTTT,CASSLAQGFGGDSGNTIYF
TRBV5-3,TRBJ1-3,NA,TRBD1,TGTGCCAGAAGCCCGGGACAGGGCGGAGGAAACACCATATATTTT,CARSPGQGGGNTIYF
TRBV29-1,TRBJ1-2,NA,NA,TGCAGCGTTGGAGAGATGCGCCTGAGCTACACCTTC,CSVGEMRLSYTF
TRBV7-9,TRBJ2-1,NA,NA,TGTGCCAGCGAGAATGAGCAGTTCTTC,CASENEQFF
TRBV10-3,TRBJ1-6,NA,TRBD1,TGTGCCATCAAAGGACAGGGCGAATCACCCCTCCACTTT,CAIKGQGESPLHF
TRBV5-1,TRBJ1-1,NA,NA,TGCGCCAGCAGCTTGTACCCAGGAGGGGAGACTGAAGCTTTCTTT,CASSLYPGGETEAFF
TRBV11-2,TRBJ2-7,NA,NA,TGTGCCAGCAGCTTAGCCGGTGCGGGACTTCCTTACGAGCAGTACTTC,CASSLAGAGLPYEQYF
TRBV19,TRBJ2-1,NA,TRBD2,TGTGCCAGTAGTATAGATTTAGCGGGAGTCGTTGAGCAGTTCTTC,CASSIDLAGVVEQFF
TRBV4-2,TRBJ1-1,NA,NA,TGTGCCAGCAGCCTTGACAGGCGCACTGAAGCTTTCTTT,CASSLDRRTEAFF